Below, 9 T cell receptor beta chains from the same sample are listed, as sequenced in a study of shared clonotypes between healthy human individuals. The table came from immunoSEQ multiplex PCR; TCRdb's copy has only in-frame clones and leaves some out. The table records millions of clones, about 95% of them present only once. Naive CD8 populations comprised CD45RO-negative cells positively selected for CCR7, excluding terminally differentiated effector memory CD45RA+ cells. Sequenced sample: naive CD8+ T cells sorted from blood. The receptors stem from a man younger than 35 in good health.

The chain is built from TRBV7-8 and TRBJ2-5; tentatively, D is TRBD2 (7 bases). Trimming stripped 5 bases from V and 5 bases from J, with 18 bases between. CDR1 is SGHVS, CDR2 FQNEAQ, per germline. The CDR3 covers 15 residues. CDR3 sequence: CASSQYWTAGETQYF. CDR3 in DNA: TGTGCCAGCAGCCAATACTGGACAGCGGGGGAGACCCAGTACTTC.

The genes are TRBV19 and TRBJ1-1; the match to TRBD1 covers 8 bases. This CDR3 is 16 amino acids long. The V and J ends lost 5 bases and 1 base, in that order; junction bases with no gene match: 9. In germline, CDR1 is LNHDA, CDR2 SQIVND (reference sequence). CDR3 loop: CASSYSSGTGNTEAFF. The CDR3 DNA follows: TGTGCCAGTAGTTATTCTTCGGGGACAGGGAACACTGAAGCTTTCTTT.

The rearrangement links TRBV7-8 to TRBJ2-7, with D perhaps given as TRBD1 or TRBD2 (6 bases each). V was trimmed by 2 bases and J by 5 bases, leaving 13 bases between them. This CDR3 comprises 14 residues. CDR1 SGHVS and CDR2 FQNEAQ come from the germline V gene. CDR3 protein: CASSLRGVKNEQYF. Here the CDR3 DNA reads TGTGCCAGCAGCTTAAGGGGGGTAAAAAACGAGCAGTACTTC.

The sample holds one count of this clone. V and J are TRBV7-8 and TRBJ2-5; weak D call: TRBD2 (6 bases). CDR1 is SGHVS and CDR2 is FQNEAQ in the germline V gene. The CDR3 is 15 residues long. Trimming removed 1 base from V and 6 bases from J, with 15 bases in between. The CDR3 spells CASSLERAVLKTQYF. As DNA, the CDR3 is TGTGCCAGCAGCTTAGAGCGGGCGGTGCTTAAGACCCAGTACTTC.

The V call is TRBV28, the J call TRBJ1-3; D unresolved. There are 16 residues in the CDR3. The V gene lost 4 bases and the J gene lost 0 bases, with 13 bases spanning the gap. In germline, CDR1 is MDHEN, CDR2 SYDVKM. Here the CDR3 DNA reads TGTGCCAGCAGTTCTATCACGGAATTCTCTGGAAACACCATATATTTT. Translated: CASSSITEFSGNTIYF.

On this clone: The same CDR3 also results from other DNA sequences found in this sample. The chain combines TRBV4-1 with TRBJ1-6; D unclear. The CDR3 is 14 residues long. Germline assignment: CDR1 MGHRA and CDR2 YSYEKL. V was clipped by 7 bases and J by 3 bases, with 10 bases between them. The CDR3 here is CASTSSGYNSPLHF. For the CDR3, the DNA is TGCGCCAGCACATCTTCGGGCTATAATTCACCCCTCCACTTT.

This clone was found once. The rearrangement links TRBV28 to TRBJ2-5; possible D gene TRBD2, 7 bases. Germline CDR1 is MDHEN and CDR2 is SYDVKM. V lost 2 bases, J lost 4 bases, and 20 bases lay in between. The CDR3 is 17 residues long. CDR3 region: CASSLEWAGALSETQYF. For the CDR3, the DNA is TGTGCCAGCAGTTTAGAGTGGGCGGGGGCCTTGTCAGAGACCCAGTACTTC.

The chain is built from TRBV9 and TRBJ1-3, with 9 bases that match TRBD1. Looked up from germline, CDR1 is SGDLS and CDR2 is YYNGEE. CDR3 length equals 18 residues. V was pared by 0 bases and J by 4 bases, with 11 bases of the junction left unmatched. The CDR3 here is CASSVGWRDREYGNTIYF. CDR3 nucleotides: TGTGCCAGCAGCGTAGGATGGAGGGACAGGGAATACGGAAACACCATATATTTT.

The CDR3 sequence is CASSQARTGTGGYEQYF. The CDR3 region has the DNA TGCGCCAGCAGCCAAGCTAGGACCGGGACAGGGGGCTACGAGCAGTACTTC. V is TRBV4-3 and J is TRBJ2-7, with 11 bases lining up with TRBD1. The germline V gene encodes CDR1 LGHNA and CDR2 YSLEER. V lost 1 base to trimming and J lost 3 bases; unmatched junction nucleotides: 8. This CDR3 has 17 residues.